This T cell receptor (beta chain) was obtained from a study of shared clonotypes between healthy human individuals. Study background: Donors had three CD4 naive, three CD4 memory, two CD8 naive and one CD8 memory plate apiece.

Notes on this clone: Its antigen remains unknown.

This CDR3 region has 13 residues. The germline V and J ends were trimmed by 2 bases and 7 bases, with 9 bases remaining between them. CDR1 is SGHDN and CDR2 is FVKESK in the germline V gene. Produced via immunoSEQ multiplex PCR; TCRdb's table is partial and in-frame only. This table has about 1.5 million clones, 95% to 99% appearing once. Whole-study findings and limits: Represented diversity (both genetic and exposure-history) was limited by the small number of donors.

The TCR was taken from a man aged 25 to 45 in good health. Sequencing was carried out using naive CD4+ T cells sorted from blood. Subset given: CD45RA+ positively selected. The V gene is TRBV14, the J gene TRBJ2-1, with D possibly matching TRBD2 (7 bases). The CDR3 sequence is CASSQRGGNEQFF. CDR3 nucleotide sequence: TGTGCCAGCAGCCAAAGGGGGGGGAATGAGCAGTTCTTC. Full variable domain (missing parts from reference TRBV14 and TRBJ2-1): EAGVTQFPSHSVIEKGQTVTLRCDPISGHDNLYWYRRVMGKEIKFLLHFVKESKQDESGMPNNRFLAERTGGTYSTLKVQPAELEDSGVYFCASSQRGGNEQFFGPGTRLTVL.